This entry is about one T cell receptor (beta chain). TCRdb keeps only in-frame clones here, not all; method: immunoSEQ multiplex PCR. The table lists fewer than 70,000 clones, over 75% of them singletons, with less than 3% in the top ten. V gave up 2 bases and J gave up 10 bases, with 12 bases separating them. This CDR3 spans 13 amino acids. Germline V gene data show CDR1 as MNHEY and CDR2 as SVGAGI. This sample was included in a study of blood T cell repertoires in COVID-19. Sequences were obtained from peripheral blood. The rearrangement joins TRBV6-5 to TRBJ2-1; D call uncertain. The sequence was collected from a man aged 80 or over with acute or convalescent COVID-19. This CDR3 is CASSYGPTEEQFF. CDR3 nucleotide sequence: TGTGCCAGCAGTTACGGCCCAACAGAGGAGCAGTTCTTC.